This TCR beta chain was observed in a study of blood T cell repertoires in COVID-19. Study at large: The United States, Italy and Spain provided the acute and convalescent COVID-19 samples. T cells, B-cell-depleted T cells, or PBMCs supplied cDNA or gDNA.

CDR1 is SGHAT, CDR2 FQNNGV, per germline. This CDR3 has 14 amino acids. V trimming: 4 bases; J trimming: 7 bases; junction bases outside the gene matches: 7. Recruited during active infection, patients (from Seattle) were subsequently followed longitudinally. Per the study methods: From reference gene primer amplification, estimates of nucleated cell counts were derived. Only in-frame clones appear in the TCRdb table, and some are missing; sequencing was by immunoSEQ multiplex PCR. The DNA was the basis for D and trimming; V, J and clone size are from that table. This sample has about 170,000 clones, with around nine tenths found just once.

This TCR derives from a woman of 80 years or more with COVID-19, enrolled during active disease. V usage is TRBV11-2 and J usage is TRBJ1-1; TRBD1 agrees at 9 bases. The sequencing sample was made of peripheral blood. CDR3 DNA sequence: TGTGCCAGCAGCTCTCGGACAGGGGTGGGTGAAGCTTTCTTT. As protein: CASSSRTGVGEAFF.